Below are 14 T cell receptor beta chains sequenced from a single sample in a study of cytomegalovirus exposure and HLA in healthy donors. Both 60 Vbeta primers and 13 Jbeta primers went into the PCR. This table comes from immunoSEQ multiplex PCR, and its TCRdb copy is limited to in-frame clones, with some not included. The sample carries 90,000 to 120,000 clones, roughly 85% recorded once. What was sequenced was PBMCs. The receptor source for this set is a woman aged 40 to 50 in good health and CMV-seronegative.

This sequence joins TRBV28 and TRBJ2-6, with 10 positions matching TRBD1. V gave up 5 bases and J gave up 2 bases; unmatched junction bases: 9. This CDR3 spans 18 amino acids. Germline CDR1 and CDR2: MDHEN and SYDVKM. CDR3 DNA sequence: TGTGCCAGCAGTCCACTGGGACAGGGGAATACTGGGGCCAACGTCCTGACTTTC. This translates into CASSPLGQGNTGANVLTF.

The chain joins TRBV19 to TRBJ2-3; a weak D match, TRBD1 (6 bases). Germline V gene lookup returns CDR1 LNHDA and CDR2 SQIVND (reference sequence). The CDR3 has 18 residues. V was pared by 5 bases and J by 0 bases, with 21 bases between. CDR3: CASSAQGGGIPSTDTQYF. The CDR3 nucleotides are TGTGCCAGTAGTGCACAGGGTGGAGGAATCCCTAGCACAGATACGCAGTATTTT.

J is TRBJ2-7 and V is TRBV5-4; 13 bases are a match to TRBD2. V lost 4 bases, J lost 2 bases, and 6 bases stayed unmatched. The CDR3 loop spans 16 amino acids. Germline CDR1 SGHNT, CDR2 YYREEE (reference sequence). In DNA, the CDR3 is TGTGCCAGCAGCCGCCGGACTAGCGGGGGCGCCTACGAGCAGTACTTC. Its translation: CASSRRTSGGAYEQYF. The whole variable domain, filled in from reference TRBV5-4 and TRBJ2-7, reads ETGVTQSPTHLIKTRGQQVTLRCSSQSGHNTVSWYQQALGQGPQFIFQYYREEENGRGNFPPRFSGLQFPNYSSELNVNALELDDSALYLCASSRRTSGGAYEQYFGPGTRLTVT.

The V gene is TRBV29-1, the J gene TRBJ2-7, with 7 bases fitting TRBD1. The trim removed 4 bases at V and 3 bases at J, leaving 3 bases unmatched. CDR1 and CDR2 (germline): SQVTM, ANQGSEA. The length of the CDR3 is 12 residues. This chain's CDR3 is CSVGDSNYEQYF. The CDR3 nucleotides read TGCAGCGTTGGGGACAGTAACTACGAGCAGTACTTC.

The chain recombines TRBV7-2 with TRBJ2-3; possible D gene TRBD1, 5 bases. Germline CDR1 SGHTA, CDR2 FQGNSA. The V end was cut by 5 bases, the J end by 4 bases, with 13 bases between. The CDR3 sequence is 14 residues long. CDR3 sequence reads: CASSLRFRADTQYF. DNA of the CDR3: TGTGCCAGCAGCCTTAGGTTCAGGGCAGATACGCAGTATTTT. Based on the CDR3 plus reference TRBV7-2 and TRBJ2-3, the full variable domain is GAGVSQSPSNKVTEKGKDVELRCDPISGHTALYWYRQSLGQGLEFLIYFQGNSAPDKSGLPSDRFSAERTGGSVSTLTIQRTQQEDSAVYLCASSLRFRADTQYFGPGTRLTVL.

CDR3 in DNA: TGTGCCACCTCGTTCTTCTACGAGCAGTACTTC. Protein: CATSFFYEQYF. The chain is built from TRBV6-5 and TRBJ2-7; D remains unclear. The V end lost 10 bases, the J end lost 3 bases, and 10 bases lay between the germline ends. CDR1 and CDR2 (germline): MNHEY, SVGAGI. CDR3 length equals 11 residues.

This clone was seen more than once but under ten times. CDR3: CASSLTATNEKLFF. DNA of the CDR3: TGCGCCAGCAGCTTGACAGCAACTAATGAAAAACTGTTTTTT. The V gene is TRBV5-1, the J gene TRBJ1-4; D not certain. The germline V gene has CDR1 SGHRS and CDR2 YFSETQ. Trimming took off 1 base at V and 0 bases at J, with 4 bases between the two ends. This CDR3 has 14 residues. The complete variable domain, with remaining parts taken from reference TRBV5-1 and TRBJ1-4, reads KAGVTQTPRYLIKTRGQQVTLSCSPISGHRSVSWYQQTPGQGLQFLFEYFSETQRNKGNFPGRFSGRQFSNSRSEMNVSTLELGDSALYLCASSLTATNEKLFFGSGTQLSVL.

The chain uses TRBV7-2 and TRBJ1-5; D not certain. The germline CDR1 and CDR2 sequences are SGHTA and FQGNSA. The V end lost 1 base, the J end lost 0 bases, and 7 bases lay between the germline ends. This CDR3 has 15 amino acids. For the CDR3, the DNA is TGTGCCAGCAGCTTAGGGACTTATAGCAATCAGCCCCAGCATTTT. Translating it yields CASSLGTYSNQPQHF.

This chain connects TRBV7-2 to TRBJ1-4; no clear D. Germline loops: CDR1 SGHTA, CDR2 FQGNSA. This CDR3 is 14 amino acids long. The V end was cut by 5 bases, the J end by 1 base, with 8 bases between. DNA for the CDR3: TGTGCCAGCAGCCCGGCGGTAACTAATGAAAAACTGTTTTTT. Protein product: CASSPAVTNEKLFF.

J is TRBJ1-2 and V is TRBV28; TRBD1 aligns across 8 bases. The CDR3 sequence is 11 residues long. The germline V gene has CDR1 MDHEN and CDR2 SYDVKM. With V trimmed by 5 bases and J by 8 bases, 1 base remained unmatched. CDR3 protein: CASSRQGGYTF. The CDR3, as DNA: TGTGCCAGCAGTAGACAGGGGGGCTACACCTTC.

The chain recombines TRBV25-1 with TRBJ2-1; the match to TRBD2 covers 8 bases. Germline CDR1 MGHDK, CDR2 SYGVNS. J gave up 4 bases and V 2 bases, and 7 bases lay outside the gene matches. The CDR3 consists of 16 residues. For the CDR3, the DNA is TGTGCCAGCAGTGAACTTTTTAGCGGGGCTTACAATGAGCAGTTCTTC. Translation gives CASSELFSGAYNEQFF.

The chain is built from TRBV5-1 and TRBJ2-7; 12 bases map to TRBD1. The junction had 3 bases not matched to a gene; V was cut back by 3 bases and J by 5 bases. Germline CDR1 is SGHRS and CDR2 is YFSETQ. This CDR3 spans 14 amino acids. CDR3 sequence (DNA): TGCGCCAGCAGCTCCGGGACAGGGGGCGACGAGCAGTACTTC. Its protein is CASSSGTGGDEQYF.

V gene TRBV5-4 combines with J gene TRBJ2-3, with D perhaps matching TRBD1 (5 bases). Germline-derived CDR1 and CDR2 are SGHNT and YYREEE (reference sequence). This CDR3 comprises 17 residues. The V end was cut by 0 bases, the J end by 2 bases, with 16 bases between. Here the CDR3 DNA reads TGTGCCAGCAGCTTGGGTAGGGGTTCTGTCATCACAGATACGCAGTATTTT. Amino acid sequence: CASSLGRGSVITDTQYF.

On this clone: The same CDR3 arises from other DNA sequences in this sample as well. The chain recombines TRBV10-1 with TRBJ2-1, with 10 nucleotides matching TRBD2. This CDR3 contains 16 residues. Unmatched junction bases numbered 4, after V lost 2 bases and J lost 3 bases. Germline loops: CDR1 WNHNN, CDR2 SYGVQD (reference sequence). The CDR3 DNA reads as TGCGCCAGCAGTGAGCTTTCTAGCGGGGGCTACAATGAGCAGTTCTTC. Its translation: CASSELSSGGYNEQFF.